The present TCR beta chain was sequenced within a study of T cells expressing NK-cell markers. For the study at large: The TCR beta repertoires originated in sorted CD3+CD56+NKG2C+, CD3+CD56+NKG2C- and CD3+CD56-NKG2C+ T cells. Study-wide points: Dominant NKG2C+ clonotypes accounted for about 1.0-8% of CD8+ T cells in 5 to 7 donors. These clonotypes, the leaders elsewhere, also led the CD3+CD56-NKG2C+ fraction in a few donors.

Germline CDR1 and CDR2: SEHNR and FQNEAQ (reference sequence). The CDR3 totals 15 residues. On this clonotype: The antigen is not known.

UMI-tagged 5'RACE template switching yielded the TCR beta cDNA. Using the 5' RACE reads, TCRdb records one entry per CDR3 protein without DNA. Its listing shows some 110,000 distinct CDR3 sequences. This sequence was found in a woman aged 18 to 75 in good health. The rearrangement links TRBV7-9 to TRBJ1-3; checking the TCRdb D call of TRBD1 is not possible without DNA. Material: blood T cells: a sorted CD56 or NKG2C T cell subset, CD4+ or CD8+ T cells, or bulk PBMC T cells (not recorded which). The CDR3 reads CASSPDRVTGNTIYF.